In its sample, the clone carrying this T cell receptor beta chain was seen a few times. V shed 3 bases and J 8 bases; nucleotides not matched to a gene: 7. The CDR3 length is 16 residues. Germline CDR1 and CDR2: KGHSH and LQKENI. Produced via immunoSEQ multiplex PCR; TCRdb's table is partial and in-frame only. The sample yields tens of thousands of clones, 80% to 90% seen once. These data belong to a study of blood T cell repertoires in COVID-19. The rearrangement links TRBV18 to TRBJ2-1, with 13 bases identical to TRBD2. The receptor comes from a woman older than 75 with acute or convalescent COVID-19. The sample comprised peripheral blood. CDR3 region: CASSPTGTSGVDEQFF. CDR3 bases: TGTGCCAGCTCACCGACTGGGACTAGCGGGGTGGATGAGCAGTTCTTC.